A single sample gave rise to the 30 T cell receptor beta chains below, sequenced in a study of blood T cell repertoires in COVID-19. Profiled with immunoSEQ multiplex PCR; TCRdb holds only in-frame clones, not every one. Found here are around 190,000 clones, approximately 84% of them singletons; the top ten hold approximately 3%. The sequencing sample was made of PBMCs or T cells enriched from blood (not recorded which). Receptors were obtained from a woman in her thirties who had recovered from COVID-19.

The rearrangement uses TRBV6-5 and TRBJ2-4; 7 nucleotides match TRBD1. Unmatched junction bases numbered 6, after V lost 6 bases and J lost 1 base. Germline CDR1 reads MNHEY; CDR2 reads SVGAGI. The CDR3 runs 15 residues. The CDR3 loop reads CASSITGAAKNIQYF. The CDR3 DNA sequence: TGTGCCAGCAGCATCACAGGGGCGGCCAAAAACATTCAGTACTTC.

V and J are TRBV6-5 and TRBJ1-5; possibly TRBD1 for D (5 bases). CDR1 and CDR2 from the germline V gene are MNHEY and SVGAGI. This CDR3 region has 15 residues. With 6 bases removed from V and 2 bases from J, the gap between germline ends came to 14 bases. The chain's CDR3 is CASSGTGFGNQPQHF. CDR3 bases: TGTGCCAGCAGCGGGACTGGGTTCGGCAATCAGCCCCAGCATTTT.

This clone appeared a few times. This sequence joins TRBV10-1 and TRBJ2-7; no reliable D call. Deletions cut 9 bases from V and 0 bases from J, with 18 bases between. The CDR3 totals 15 residues. Germline values: CDR1 WNHNN, CDR2 SYGVQD (reference sequence). The CDR3 sequence is CARQPSTESSYEQYV. The CDR3 coding sequence is TGCGCCAGACAACCCTCCACGGAGAGCTCCTACGAGCAGTACGTC.

The chain couples TRBV5-1 to TRBJ1-1; the match to TRBD1 covers 8 bases. The CDR3 is made up of 15 amino acids. In germline, CDR1 is SGHRS, CDR2 YFSETQ. V was clipped by 2 bases and J by 0 bases; unmatched bases: 3. The CDR3 DNA follows: TGCGCCAGCAGCTTAGGGACAGGAGTGAACACTGAAGCTTTCTTT. Its protein product is CASSLGTGVNTEAFF. The variable domain in full, with the rest retrieved from reference TRBV5-1 and TRBJ1-1, is KAGVTQTPRYLIKTRGQQVTLSCSPISGHRSVSWYQQTPGQGLQFLFEYFSETQRNKGNFPGRFSGRQFSNSRSEMNVSTLELGDSALYLCASSLGTGVNTEAFFGQGTRLTVV.

The chain links TRBV2 to TRBJ1-6; perhaps TRBD1 as D (5 bases). In germline, CDR1 is SNHLY, CDR2 FYNNEI. This CDR3 comprises 18 residues. V lost 3 bases to trimming and J lost 6 bases, with 21 bases between them. The CDR3 protein is CASSEATGLLTGNSPLHF. CDR3 bases: TGTGCCAGCAGTGAGGCAACAGGTCTCCTGACCGGTAATTCACCCCTCCACTTT. The variable domain in full, with the rest retrieved from reference TRBV2 and TRBJ1-6, is EPEVTQTPSHQVTQMGQEVILRCVPISNHLYFYWYRQILGQKVEFLVSFYNNEISEKSEIFDDQFSVERPDGSNFTLKIRSTKLEDSAMYFCASSEATGLLTGNSPLHFGNGTRLTVT.

This clone was counted a few times. The J gene is TRBJ1-3, the V gene TRBV29-1; no firm D call. From germline, CDR1 is SQVTM and CDR2 ANQGSEA. The CDR3 length is 13 residues. V was trimmed by 4 bases and J by 9 bases, leaving 16 bases between them. The CDR3 is CSVAQSSPGTIYF. The CDR3 region has the DNA TGCAGCGTTGCCCAATCCTCTCCGGGCACCATATATTTT.

This clone was seen a single time. The chain has TRBV11-2 and TRBJ2-5; 8 bases match TRBD2. V dropped 4 bases and J dropped 4; count of bases not matched to a gene: 5. The germline CDR1 and CDR2 sequences are SGHAT and FQNNGV. The CDR3 extends over 14 amino acids. The CDR3 loop reads CASSSKTSVETQYF. The DNA of the CDR3 is TGTGCCAGCAGCTCCAAGACTAGCGTAGAGACCCAGTACTTC.

This clone has just one count. The chain carries TRBV24-1 and TRBJ1-4; D call uncertain. V lost 4 bases and J lost 3, with 14 bases in between. Germline CDR1 reads KGHDR; CDR2 reads SFDVKD. The CDR3 is made up of 16 amino acids. CDR3 amino acids: CATSDAAPEANEKLFF. CDR3 DNA sequence: TGTGCCACCAGTGACGCCGCCCCAGAGGCTAATGAAAAACTGTTTTTT.

The chain combines TRBV3-1 (or the pseudogene TRBV3-2) with TRBJ1-4; D gene unclear. Trimming pared 2 bases from V and 6 bases from J, leaving 13 bases between. Germline-derived CDR1 and CDR2 are LGHDT and YNNKEL (reference sequence). The CDR3 has 15 amino acids. The chain's CDR3 is CASSQKQPTHEKLFF. In DNA form, the CDR3 reads TGTGCCAGCAGCCAAAAACAGCCAACCCATGAAAAACTGTTTTTT.

The chain employs TRBV5-1 and TRBJ1-1; D is possibly TRBD1 (6 bases). Trimming shortened V by 4 bases and J by 4 bases, and 11 bases separated the two germline ends. There are 13 residues in the CDR3. Per the germline V gene, CDR1 is SGHRS and CDR2 is YFSETQ. The CDR3 nucleotides read TGCGCCAGCAGCGTGGCAGGGGCCACTGAAGCTTTCTTT. It is translated as CASSVAGATEAFF. The variable domain in full, completed from reference TRBV5-1 and TRBJ1-1, reads KAGVTQTPRYLIKTRGQQVTLSCSPISGHRSVSWYQQTPGQGLQFLFEYFSETQRNKGNFPGRFSGRQFSNSRSEMNVSTLELGDSALYLCASSVAGATEAFFGQGTRLTVV.

The J gene is TRBJ2-1, the V gene TRBV6-5; 14 nucleotides align to TRBD2. Looked up from germline, CDR1 is MNHEY and CDR2 is SVGAGI. The trim removed 6 bases at V and 9 bases at J, leaving 4 bases unmatched. The CDR3 extends over 14 amino acids. This CDR3 is CASRRTSGGTEQFF. The CDR3 bases are TGTGCCAGCAGGCGGACTAGCGGGGGGACTGAGCAGTTCTTC.

V gene TRBV6-5 combines with J gene TRBJ2-7; 8 bases align to TRBD2. The germline V gene encodes CDR1 MNHEY and CDR2 SVGAGI. The V and J ends lost 2 bases and 3 bases, in that order; junction bases with no gene match: 3. This CDR3 comprises 14 residues. The CDR3: CASSYKRERYEQYF. The CDR3 nucleotides are TGTGCCAGCAGTTACAAGCGGGAGCGCTACGAGCAGTACTTC.

The rearrangement joins TRBV27 to TRBJ2-7, with TRBD2 matching over 7 bases. Germline lookup yields CDR1 MNHEY and CDR2 SMNVEV (reference sequence). The CDR3 is 14 amino acids. After removal of 5 bases from V and 3 bases from J, the junction contained 7 bases not matched to a gene. The DNA of the CDR3 is TGTGCCAGCAGTCACGGACTAGACTACTACGAGCAGTACTTC. Translated: CASSHGLDYYEQYF.

The gene calls are TRBV4-1 and TRBJ1-6, with D tentatively TRBD1 (6 bases). This CDR3 has 17 residues. V gave up 6 bases and J gave up 7 bases, with 22 bases separating them. Germline CDR1 reads MGHRA; CDR2 reads YSYEKL. In DNA form, the CDR3 reads TGCGCCAGCAGTCTGGACAGTCTCTCCCTTACCAATTCACCCCTCCACTTT. Protein: CASSLDSLSLTNSPLHF.

The J gene is TRBJ2-3, the V gene TRBV7-8; 9 bases match TRBD1. Germline assignment: CDR1 SGHVS and CDR2 FQNEAQ. The CDR3 consists of 15 residues. The junction had 10 bases not matched to a gene; V was cut back by 5 bases and J by 7 bases. CDR3 in DNA: TGTGCCAGCAGCCCTGGACAGGGGAGGGGGTATACGCAGTATTTT. Translated: CASSPGQGRGYTQYF.

The chain links TRBV7-2 to TRBJ2-1; 8 nucleotides line up with TRBD2. Germline assignment: CDR1 SGHTA and CDR2 FQGNSA. Trimming at V came to 5 bases and at J to 4 bases, leaving 7 bases not matched to a gene. This CDR3 spans 15 amino acids. The CDR3 loop reads CASSPPGLVYNEQFF. CDR3 nucleotides: TGTGCCAGCAGCCCGCCGGGACTAGTGTACAATGAGCAGTTCTTC. The full variable domain, rest sourced from reference TRBV7-2 and TRBJ2-1, is GAGVSQSPSNKVTEKGKDVELRCDPISGHTALYWYRQSLGQGLEFLIYFQGNSAPDKSGLPSDRFSAERTGGSVSTLTIQRTQQEDSAVYLCASSPPGLVYNEQFFGPGTRLTVL.

The gene calls are TRBV19 and TRBJ1-6; TRBD1 is a possible D gene (6 bases). V was trimmed by 8 bases and J by 0 bases, leaving 14 bases between them. The CDR3 runs 16 residues. Germline CDR1 LNHDA, CDR2 SQIVND (reference sequence). In nucleotides, the CDR3 is TGTGCCAGTGGACAAACAGGGAGCTCCTATAATTCACCCCTCCACTTT. Translating it yields CASGQTGSSYNSPLHF.

This clone was recorded only once. The gene calls are TRBV6-1 and TRBJ2-3; 10 bases are a match to TRBD2. The CDR3 has 15 residues. The germline V gene has CDR1 MNHNS and CDR2 SASEGT. J gave up 6 bases and V 3 bases, and 6 bases lay outside the gene matches. In DNA, the CDR3 is TGTGCCAGCAGTGAGACACTAGCGGGGCGGGATACGCAGTATTTT. Protein: CASSETLAGRDTQYF.

This chain's CDR3 is CASSKLLANYGYTF. DNA of the CDR3: TGTGCCAGCAGTAAACTCCTGGCTAACTATGGCTACACCTTC. V gene TRBV6-5 combines with J gene TRBJ1-2; D remains unclear. The CDR3 length is 14 residues. V lost 5 bases, J lost 0 bases, and 10 bases lay in between. Germline V gives CDR1 MNHEY, CDR2 SVGAGI.

The J gene is TRBJ1-3, the V gene TRBV2; D is undetermined. CDR1 is SNHLY and CDR2 is FYNNEI in the germline V gene. Trimming cost V 1 base and J 10 bases, with 20 bases left between them. The CDR3 totals 16 residues. The CDR3: CASSEGNVPPRGTIYF. As DNA, the CDR3 is TGTGCCAGCAGTGAAGGGAACGTGCCTCCTCGAGGGACCATATATTTT.

The rearrangement uses TRBV28 and TRBJ1-5; tentatively, D is TRBD1 (5 bases). This CDR3 has 15 amino acids. V was cut by 2 bases and J by 11 bases, with 19 bases left in between. The V gene's germline CDR1 is MDHEN and CDR2 SYDVKM. Here the CDR3 DNA reads TGTGCCAGCAGTTTAAGTTTCCAGGGCCGACGGTCCCAGCATTTT. Translation gives CASSLSFQGRRSQHF. The full variable domain, with the rest looked up from reference TRBV28 and TRBJ1-5, is DVKVTQSSRYLVKRTGEKVFLECVQDMDHENMFWYRQDPGLGLRLIYFSYDVKMKEKGDIPEGYSVSREKKERFSLILESASTNQTSMYLCASSLSFQGRRSQHFGDGTRLSIL.

The chain is built from TRBV11-2 and TRBJ2-6; 8 nucleotides align to TRBD1. Trimming at V came to 11 bases and at J to 0 bases, leaving 0 bases not matched to a gene. Germline V gene lookup returns CDR1 SGHAT and CDR2 FQNNGV. This CDR3 is built from 13 residues. The CDR3 sequence is CAGQGSGANVLTF. The CDR3, as DNA: TGTGCCGGACAGGGCTCTGGGGCCAACGTCCTGACTTTC. Filled out from reference TRBV11-2 and TRBJ2-6, the complete variable domain reads EAGVAQSPRYKIIEKRQSVAFWCNPISGHATLYWYQQILGQGPKLLIQFQNNGVVDDSQLPKDRFSAERLKGVDSTLKIQPAKLEDSAVYLCAGQGSGANVLTFGAGSRLTVL.

CDR3 nucleotide sequence: TGTGCCAGCAGTGTTGTGCCAGGCGTAATGGAGACCCAGTACTTC. This encodes CASSVVPGVMETQYF. The chain is built from TRBV2 and TRBJ2-5; D gene uncertain. Germline V lookup: CDR1 SNHLY, CDR2 FYNNEI. The CDR3 spans 15 residues. V was trimmed by 4 bases and J by 5 bases, leaving 17 bases between them.

The rearrangement links TRBV19 to TRBJ1-2; D gene ambiguous. V was cut by 1 base and J by 4 bases, with 10 bases left in between. The germline gives CDR1 LNHDA, CDR2 SQIVND (reference sequence). The CDR3 is 14 residues long. The CDR3 reads CASSIGQESYGYTF. The CDR3 bases are TGTGCCAGTAGTATAGGCCAAGAGAGCTATGGCTACACCTTC.

This chain links TRBV7-8 with TRBJ2-1, with 7 bases aligning to TRBD1. The CDR3 length is 16 residues. CDR1 and CDR2 from the germline V gene are SGHVS and FQNEAQ. Trimming took 6 bases from V and 5 from J; bases not matched to a gene: 13. The CDR3 spells CASRSGSGTANNEQFF. The CDR3 DNA reads TGTGCCAGCAGATCGGGCTCCGGGACAGCAAACAATGAGCAGTTCTTC. The whole variable domain, remainder taken from reference TRBV7-8 and TRBJ2-1, is GAGVSQSPRYKVAKRGQDVALRCDPISGHVSLFWYQQALGQGPEFLTYFQNEAQLDKSGLPSDRFFAERPEGSVSTLKIQRTQQEDSAVYLCASRSGSGTANNEQFFGPGTRLTVL.

As regards this clone: The sample contains more than one DNA sequence encoding this CDR3. The rearrangement joins TRBV6-1 to TRBJ1-2; the match to TRBD1 covers 8 bases. The V segment lost 2 bases and the J segment 3 bases; nucleotides outside the gene matches: 5. Germline assignment: CDR1 MNHNS and CDR2 SASEGT. This CDR3 region has 15 residues. CDR3 residues: CASSERTGGHYGYTF. Written as DNA, the CDR3 is TGTGCCAGCAGTGAAAGAACAGGGGGACACTATGGCTACACCTTC.

The chain links TRBV11-2 to TRBJ2-5; D may be TRBD2 (6 bases). The CDR3 runs 16 residues. Trimming took 0 bases from V and 5 from J, leaving 16 bases between them. Germline CDR1 and CDR2: SGHAT and FQNNGV. Here the CDR3 DNA reads TGTGCCAGCAGCTTAGATAGCCCGGGACTGACCGAGACCCAGTACTTC. It is translated as CASSLDSPGLTETQYF.

This chain uses TRBV10-3 with TRBJ1-2; the D gene is possibly TRBD1 (6 bases). The CDR3 is made up of 14 amino acids. The germline V gene encodes CDR1 ENHRY and CDR2 SYGVKD. V was shortened by 10 bases and J by 5 bases, with 20 bases between the two germline ends. DNA of the CDR3: TGTGCCACCCCAGTCTTACAGGGTTCATATGGCTACACCTTC. It encodes CATPVLQGSYGYTF.

In this sample, this clone turned up once. J is TRBJ1-5 and V is TRBV28; 11 bases are a match to TRBD1. CDR3 size: 16 residues. CDR1 and CDR2 from the germline V gene are MDHEN and SYDVKM. Unmatched junction bases numbered 8, after V lost 6 bases and J lost 4 bases. CDR3 protein: CASSWTGGGGNQPQHF. The CDR3 region has the DNA TGTGCCAGCAGCTGGACAGGGGGCGGGGGGAATCAGCCCCAGCATTTT.

Here the CDR3 reads CASSFLEETQYF. The CDR3 coding sequence is TGTGCCAGCAGTTTTCTCGAAGAGACCCAGTACTTC. The chain has TRBV12-3 or TRBV12-4 and TRBJ2-5; D is undetermined. There are 12 residues in the CDR3. Trimming stripped 3 bases from V and 3 bases from J, with 5 bases between.